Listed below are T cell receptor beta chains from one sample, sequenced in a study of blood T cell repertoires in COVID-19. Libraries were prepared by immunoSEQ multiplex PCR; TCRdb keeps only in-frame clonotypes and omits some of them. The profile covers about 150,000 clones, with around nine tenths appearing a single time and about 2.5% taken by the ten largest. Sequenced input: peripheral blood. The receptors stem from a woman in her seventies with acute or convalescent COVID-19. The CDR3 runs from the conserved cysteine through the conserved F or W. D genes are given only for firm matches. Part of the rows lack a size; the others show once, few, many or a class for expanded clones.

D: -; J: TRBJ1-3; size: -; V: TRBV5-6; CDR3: CASSRKQGSGNTIYF; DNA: TGTGCCAGCAGCCGTAAACAGGGATCTGGAAACACCATATATTTT
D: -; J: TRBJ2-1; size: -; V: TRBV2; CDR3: CASSVLGAVVEQFF; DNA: TGTGCCAGCAGTGTGCTGGGGGCCGTGGTTGAGCAGTTCTTC
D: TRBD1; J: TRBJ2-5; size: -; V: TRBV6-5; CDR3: CASSYSPGGVETQYF; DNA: TGTGCCAGCAGTTACTCCCCAGGGGGCGTAGAGACCCAGTACTTC
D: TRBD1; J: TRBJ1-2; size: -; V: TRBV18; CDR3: CASSPSKDRGHGYTF; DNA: TGTGCCAGCTCACCAAGCAAGGACAGGGGACACGGCTACACCTTC
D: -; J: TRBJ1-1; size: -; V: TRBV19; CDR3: CASSPPGNAEAFF; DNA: TGTGCCAGTAGTCCCCCAGGTAACGCTGAAGCTTTCTTT
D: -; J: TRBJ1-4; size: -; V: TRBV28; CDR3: CASSQTRGLNEKLFF; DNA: TGTGCCAGCAGTCAAACCAGGGGCTTGAATGAAAAACTGTTTTTT
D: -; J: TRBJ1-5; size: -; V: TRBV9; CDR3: CASSVGVGAEQPQHF; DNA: TGTGCCAGCAGCGTAGGGGTAGGGGCCGAACAGCCCCAGCATTTT
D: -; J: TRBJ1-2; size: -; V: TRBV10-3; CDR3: CAVRSAKASYGYTF; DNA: TGTGCCGTTAGGTCGGCGAAAGCTAGCTATGGCTACACCTTC
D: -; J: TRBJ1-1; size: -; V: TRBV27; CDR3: CASSLFGGLGTEAFF; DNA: TGTGCCAGCAGTTTATTCGGGGGGCTTGGCACTGAAGCTTTCTTT
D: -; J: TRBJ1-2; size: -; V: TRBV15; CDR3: CATSRDYSGDISNYGYTF; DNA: TGTGCCACCAGCAGAGATTATAGCGGGGACATCTCTAACTATGGCTACACCTTC
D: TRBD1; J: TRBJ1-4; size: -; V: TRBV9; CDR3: CASSERTGVNEKLFF; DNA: TGTGCCAGCAGCGAAAGGACAGGGGTTAATGAAAAACTGTTTTTT
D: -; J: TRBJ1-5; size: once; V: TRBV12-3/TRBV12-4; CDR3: CASRPTVSQPQHF; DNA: TGTGCCAGCAGGCCGACAGTGAGTCAGCCCCAGCATTTT
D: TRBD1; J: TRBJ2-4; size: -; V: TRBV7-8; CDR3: CASSLARGTRENIQYF; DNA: TGTGCCAGCAGCTTAGCCAGGGGGACAAGGGAAAACATTCAGTACTTC
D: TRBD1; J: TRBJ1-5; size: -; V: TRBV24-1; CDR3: CATSESTGAGNQPQHF; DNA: TGTGCCACCAGTGAGTCCACAGGGGCGGGCAATCAGCCCCAGCATTTT
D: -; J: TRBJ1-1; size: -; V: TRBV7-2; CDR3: CASSPSGQLRTEAFF; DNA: TGTGCCAGCAGCCCCTCGGGACAACTGAGAACTGAAGCTTTCTTT
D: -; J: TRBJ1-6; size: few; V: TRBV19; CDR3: CASSPRVGQNSPLHF; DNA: TGTGCCAGTAGTCCGAGGGTCGGGCAAAATTCACCCCTCCACTTT
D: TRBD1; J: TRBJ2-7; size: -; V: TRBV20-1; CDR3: CSATEGGTGTYEQYF; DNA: TGCAGTGCTACTGAAGGGGGGACAGGTACCTACGAGCAGTACTTC
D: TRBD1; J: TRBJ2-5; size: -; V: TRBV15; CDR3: CATSRDLRLGQQETQYF; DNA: TGTGCCACCAGCAGAGATTTAAGACTGGGACAGCAAGAGACCCAGTACTTC
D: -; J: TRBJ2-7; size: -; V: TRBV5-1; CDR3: CASKSDSRSSYEQYF; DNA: TGCGCCAGCAAGTCGGACAGCCGCAGCTCCTACGAGCAGTACTTC
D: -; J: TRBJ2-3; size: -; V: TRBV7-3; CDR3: CASSFGGDTDTQYF; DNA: TGTGCCAGCAGCTTCGGCGGGGACACAGATACGCAGTATTTT
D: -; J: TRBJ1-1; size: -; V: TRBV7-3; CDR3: CASSLTYPGYEAFF; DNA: TGTGCCAGCAGCTTAACGTACCCAGGCTATGAAGCTTTCTTT
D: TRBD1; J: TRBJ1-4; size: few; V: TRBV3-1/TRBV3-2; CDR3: CARIETGAVREKLFF; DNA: TGTGCCAGAATCGAAACAGGGGCGGTGAGGGAAAAACTGTTTTTT
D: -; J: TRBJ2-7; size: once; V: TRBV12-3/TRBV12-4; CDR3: CASTLSSYEQYF; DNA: TGTGCCAGCACTCTCAGCTCCTACGAGCAGTACTTC
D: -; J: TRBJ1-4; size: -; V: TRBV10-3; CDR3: CAISEDGKPNEKLFF; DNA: TGTGCCATCAGTGAGGACGGGAAGCCTAATGAAAAACTGTTTTTT
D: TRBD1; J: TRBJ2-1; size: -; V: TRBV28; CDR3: CASSGTAYNEQFF; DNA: TGTGCCAGCAGCGGGACAGCATACAATGAGCAGTTCTTC
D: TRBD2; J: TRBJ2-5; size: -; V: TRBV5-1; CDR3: CASSLEGRGGAQYF; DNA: TGCGCCAGCAGCTTGGAGGGACGGGGAGGGGCCCAGTACTTC
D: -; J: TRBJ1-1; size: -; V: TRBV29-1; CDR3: CSVEVAGKNTEAFF; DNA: TGCAGCGTTGAAGTGGCAGGGAAAAACACTGAAGCTTTCTTT
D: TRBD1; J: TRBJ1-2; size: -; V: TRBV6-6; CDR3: CASSYGQGANYGYTF; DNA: TGTGCCAGCAGTTACGGACAGGGGGCTAACTATGGCTACACCTTC
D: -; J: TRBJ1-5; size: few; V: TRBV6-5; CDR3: CASSYSGTPQPQHF; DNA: TGTGCCAGCAGTTACTCAGGGACTCCTCAGCCCCAGCATTTT
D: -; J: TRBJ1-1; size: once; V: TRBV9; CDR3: CASSPVAWPEAFF; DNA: TGTGCCAGCAGCCCCGTTGCCTGGCCTGAAGCTTTCTTT
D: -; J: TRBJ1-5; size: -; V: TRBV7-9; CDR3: CASSPGERQPQHF; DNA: TGTGCCAGCAGCCCAGGGGAGAGACAGCCCCAGCATTTT
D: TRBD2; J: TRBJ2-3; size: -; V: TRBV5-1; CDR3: CASSVGLAGFYTDTQYF; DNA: TGCGCCAGCAGCGTGGGACTAGCGGGGTTCTACACAGATACGCAGTATTTT
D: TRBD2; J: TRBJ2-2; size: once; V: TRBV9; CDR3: CASSPTSGGASLTGELFF; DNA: TGTGCCAGCAGTCCGACTAGCGGGGGGGCCAGTCTAACCGGGGAGCTGTTTTTT
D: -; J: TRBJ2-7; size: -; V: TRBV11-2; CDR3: CASSPDSPPYEQYF; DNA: TGTGCCAGCAGCCCAGACAGTCCCCCCTACGAGCAGTACTTC
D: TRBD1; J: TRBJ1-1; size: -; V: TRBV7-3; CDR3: CASSLTRVGQGAEAFF; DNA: TGTGCCAGCAGCTTAACTAGGGTGGGGCAGGGGGCGGAAGCTTTCTTT
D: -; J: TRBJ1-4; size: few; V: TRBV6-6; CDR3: CASSLYEKLFF; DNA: TGTGCCAGCAGTTTATATGAAAAACTGTTTTTT
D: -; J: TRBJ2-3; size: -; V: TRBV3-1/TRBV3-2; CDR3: CASSQGTTGYTQYF; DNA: TGTGCCAGCAGCCAAGGTACTACAGGGTACACGCAGTATTTT
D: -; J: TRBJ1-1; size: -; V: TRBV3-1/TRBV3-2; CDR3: CASSQAQAAFF; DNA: TGTGCCAGCAGCCAGGCTCAGGCAGCTTTCTTT
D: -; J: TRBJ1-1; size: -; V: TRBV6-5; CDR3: CASSYPAATEAFF; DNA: TGTGCCAGCAGTTACCCGGCGGCCACTGAAGCTTTCTTT
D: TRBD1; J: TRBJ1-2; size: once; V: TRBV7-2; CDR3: CASSSSGTGTGYTF; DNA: TGTGCCAGCAGCTCGTCCGGGACAGGTACTGGCTACACCTTC
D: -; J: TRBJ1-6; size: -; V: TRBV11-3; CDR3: CASSLGSDNSPLHF; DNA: TGTGCCAGCAGCTTAGGCTCAGATAATTCACCCCTCCACTTT
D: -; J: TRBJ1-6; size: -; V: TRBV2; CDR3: CASSAPSGPSPLHF; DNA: TGTGCCAGCAGTGCCCCCTCCGGTCCTTCACCCCTCCACTTT
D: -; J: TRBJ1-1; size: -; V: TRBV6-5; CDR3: CASALGGNTAFF; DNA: TGTGCCAGCGCCCTCGGGGGGAATACGGCTTTCTTT
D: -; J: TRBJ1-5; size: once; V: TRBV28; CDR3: CASSLGGGGQPQHF; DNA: TGTGCCAGCAGTTTAGGGGGGGGTGGTCAGCCCCAGCATTTT
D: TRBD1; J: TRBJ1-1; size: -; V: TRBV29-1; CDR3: CSVEDPPGGGSTEAFF; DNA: TGCAGCGTTGAAGACCCGCCAGGGGGCGGGAGCACTGAAGCTTTCTTT
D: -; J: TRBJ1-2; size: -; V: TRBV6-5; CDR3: CASSYWRGDGYTF; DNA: TGTGCCAGCAGTTATTGGAGGGGCGATGGCTACACCTTC
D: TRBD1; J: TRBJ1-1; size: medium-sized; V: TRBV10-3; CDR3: CAISESQGAFRTEAFF; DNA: TGTGCCATCAGTGAGTCGCAGGGGGCATTTCGGACTGAAGCTTTCTTT
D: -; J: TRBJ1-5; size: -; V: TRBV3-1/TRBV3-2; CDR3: CASSQAPGNQPQHF; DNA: TGTGCCAGCAGCCAAGCTCCGGGAAATCAGCCCCAGCATTTT
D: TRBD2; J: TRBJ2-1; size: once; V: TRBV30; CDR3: CAWDGRGGPYNEQFF; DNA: TGTGCCTGGGACGGGAGGGGGGGCCCCTACAATGAGCAGTTCTTC
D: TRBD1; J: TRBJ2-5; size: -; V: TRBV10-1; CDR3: CASTSGQGDGETQYF; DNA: TGCGCCAGCACCTCAGGACAGGGGGATGGAGAGACCCAGTACTTC
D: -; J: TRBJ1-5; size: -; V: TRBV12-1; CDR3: CASSFVLRSGQGYQPQHF; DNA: TGTGCCAGCAGCTTTGTCCTTAGGTCGGGACAGGGGTATCAGCCCCAGCATTTT
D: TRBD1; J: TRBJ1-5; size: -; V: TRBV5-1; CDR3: CASSLGTGGKQPQHF; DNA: TGCGCCAGCAGCTTGGGAACAGGGGGCAAACAGCCCCAGCATTTT
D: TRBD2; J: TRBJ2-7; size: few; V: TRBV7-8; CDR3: CASSLSGGGQSINFYEQYF; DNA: TGTGCCAGCAGCCTATCGGGGGGGGGACAATCAATCAATTTCTACGAGCAGTACTTC
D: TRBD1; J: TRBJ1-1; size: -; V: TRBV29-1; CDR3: CSARAGGGTEAFF; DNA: TGCAGCGCCCGGGCAGGGGGCGGCACTGAAGCTTTCTTT
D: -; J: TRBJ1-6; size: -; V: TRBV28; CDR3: CASSTTGLHLHF; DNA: TGTGCCAGCAGTACGACAGGCCTCCACCTCCACTTT
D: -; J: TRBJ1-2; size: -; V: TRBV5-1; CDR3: CASSPGEKYGYTF; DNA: TGCGCCAGCAGCCCAGGTGAAAAGTATGGCTACACCTTC
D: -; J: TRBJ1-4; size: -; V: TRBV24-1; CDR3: CATSDLPDLMNEKLFF; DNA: TGTGCCACCAGTGATTTGCCAGATTTGATGAATGAAAAACTGTTTTTT
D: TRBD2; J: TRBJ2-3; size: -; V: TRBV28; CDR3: CASSLSAGGTDTQYF; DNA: TGTGCCAGCAGCCTATCAGCGGGGGGCACAGATACGCAGTATTTT
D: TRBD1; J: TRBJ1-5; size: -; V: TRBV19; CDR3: CASSISGTGILQPQHF; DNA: TGTGCCAGTAGTATTTCGGGGACAGGGATATTACAGCCCCAGCATTTT
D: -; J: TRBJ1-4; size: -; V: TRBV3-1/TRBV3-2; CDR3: CASSPPTNEKLFF; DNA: TGTGCCAGCAGCCCTCCAACTAATGAAAAACTGTTTTTT